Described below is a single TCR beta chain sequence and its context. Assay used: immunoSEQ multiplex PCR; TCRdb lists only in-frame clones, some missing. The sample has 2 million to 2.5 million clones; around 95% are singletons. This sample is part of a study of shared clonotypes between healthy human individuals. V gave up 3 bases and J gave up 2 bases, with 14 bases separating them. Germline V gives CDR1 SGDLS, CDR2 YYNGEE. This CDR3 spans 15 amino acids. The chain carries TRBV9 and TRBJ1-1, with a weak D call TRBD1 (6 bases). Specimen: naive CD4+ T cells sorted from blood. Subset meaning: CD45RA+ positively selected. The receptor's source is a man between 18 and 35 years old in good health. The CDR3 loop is CASSASDRYNTEAFF. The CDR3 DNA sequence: TGTGCCAGCAGCGCATCGGACAGATATAACACTGAAGCTTTCTTT.